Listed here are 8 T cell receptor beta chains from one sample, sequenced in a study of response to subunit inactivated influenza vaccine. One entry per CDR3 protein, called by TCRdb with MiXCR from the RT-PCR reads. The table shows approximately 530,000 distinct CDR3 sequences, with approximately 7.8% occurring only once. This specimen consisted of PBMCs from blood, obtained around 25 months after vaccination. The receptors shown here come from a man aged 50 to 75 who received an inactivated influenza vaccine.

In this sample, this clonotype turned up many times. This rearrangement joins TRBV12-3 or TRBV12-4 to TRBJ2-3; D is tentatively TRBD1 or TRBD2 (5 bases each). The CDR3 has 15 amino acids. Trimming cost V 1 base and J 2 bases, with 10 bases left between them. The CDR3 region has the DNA TGTGCCAGCAGTTTAGATGGGACGAACACAGATACGCAGTATTTT. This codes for CASSLDGTNTDTQYF.

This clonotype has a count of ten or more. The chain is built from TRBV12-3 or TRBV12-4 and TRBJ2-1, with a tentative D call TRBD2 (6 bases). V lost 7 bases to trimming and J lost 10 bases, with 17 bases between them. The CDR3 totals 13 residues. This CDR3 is CASKMTRQTEQFF. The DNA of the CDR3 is TGTGCCAGCAAAATGACTAGACAGACCGAGCAGTTCTTC.

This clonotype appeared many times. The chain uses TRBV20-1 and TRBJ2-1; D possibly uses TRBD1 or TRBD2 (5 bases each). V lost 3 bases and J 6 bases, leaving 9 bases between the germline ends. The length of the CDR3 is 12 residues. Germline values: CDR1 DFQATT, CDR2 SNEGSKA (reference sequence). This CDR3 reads CSARGVVNEQFF. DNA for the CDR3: TGCAGTGCTAGGGGGGTGGTCAATGAGCAGTTCTTC.

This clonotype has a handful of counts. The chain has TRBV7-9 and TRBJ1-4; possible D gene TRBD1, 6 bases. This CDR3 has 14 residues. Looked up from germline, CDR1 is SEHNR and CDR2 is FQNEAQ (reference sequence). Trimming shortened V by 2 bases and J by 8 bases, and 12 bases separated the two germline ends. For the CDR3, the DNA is TGTGCCAGCAGCTTAAGGGGGTCCGACGAAAAACTGTTTTTT. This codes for CASSLRGSDEKLFF. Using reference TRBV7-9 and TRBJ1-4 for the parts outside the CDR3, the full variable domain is DTGVSQNPRHKITKRGQNVTFRCDPISEHNRLYWYRQTLGQGPEFLTYFQNEAQLEKSRLLSDRFSAERPKGSFSTLEIQRTEQGDSAMYLCASSLRGSDEKLFFGSGTQLSVL.

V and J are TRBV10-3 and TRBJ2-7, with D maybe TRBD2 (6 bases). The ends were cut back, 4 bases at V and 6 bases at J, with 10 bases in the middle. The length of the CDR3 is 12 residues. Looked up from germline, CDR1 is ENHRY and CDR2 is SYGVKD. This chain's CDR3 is CAISGRVAEQYF. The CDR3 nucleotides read TGTGCCATCAGTGGGAGGGTCGCCGAGCAGTACTTC.

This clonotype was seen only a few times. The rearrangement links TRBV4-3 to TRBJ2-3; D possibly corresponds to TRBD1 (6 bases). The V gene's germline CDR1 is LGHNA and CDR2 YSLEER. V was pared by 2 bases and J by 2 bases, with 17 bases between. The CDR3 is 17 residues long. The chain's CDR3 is CASSQSGSGQNTDTQYF. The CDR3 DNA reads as TGCGCCAGCAGCCAATCGGGATCTGGACAGAACACAGATACGCAGTATTTT.

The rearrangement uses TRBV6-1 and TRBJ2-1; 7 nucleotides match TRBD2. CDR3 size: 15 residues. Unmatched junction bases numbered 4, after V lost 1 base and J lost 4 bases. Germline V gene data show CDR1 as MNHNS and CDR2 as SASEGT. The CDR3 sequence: CASSEGSGGYNEQFF. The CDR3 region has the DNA TGTGCCAGCAGTGAAGGGTCGGGGGGATACAATGAGCAGTTCTTC.

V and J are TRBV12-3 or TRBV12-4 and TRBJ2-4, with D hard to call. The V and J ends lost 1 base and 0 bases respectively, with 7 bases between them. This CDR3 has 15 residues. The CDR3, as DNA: TGTGCCAGCAGTTTAGAGTCCTTAGCCAAAAACATTCAGTACTTC. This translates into CASSLESLAKNIQYF.